The 14 T cell receptor beta chains below were found in one sample sequenced in a study of cytomegalovirus exposure and HLA in healthy donors. PCR employed 60 Vbeta and 13 Jbeta primers. TCRdb's table, derived via immunoSEQ multiplex PCR, lists solely in-frame clones and lacks some. Among over 150,000 clones listed, around 69% were seen once. Material for sequencing was PBMCs. These receptors came from a woman aged 30 to 39 in good health and CMV-seronegative.

This clone was seen a few times. V and J are TRBV27 and TRBJ2-7, with TRBD2 matching over 13 bases. V lost 6 bases to trimming and J lost 0 bases; unmatched junction nucleotides: 5. This CDR3 has 16 residues. Germline CDR1 reads MNHEY; CDR2 reads SMNVEV (reference sequence). Here the CDR3 DNA reads TGTGCCAGCAGCCCACTAGCGGGAGGGCTCTCCTACGAGCAGTACTTC. It yields the protein CASSPLAGGLSYEQYF.

A few counts support this clone. The chain recombines TRBV6-1 with TRBJ2-2; 7 bases line up with TRBD2. This CDR3 has 15 residues. The junction had 5 bases not matched to a gene; V was cut back by 7 bases and J by 0 bases. Germline assignment: CDR1 MNHNS and CDR2 SASEGT. CDR3 amino acids: CASTIAGPNTGELFF. The CDR3, as DNA: TGTGCCAGCACCATAGCGGGTCCGAACACCGGGGAGCTGTTTTTT.

V and J are TRBV27 and TRBJ2-7, with 11 nucleotides matching TRBD2. Germline trimming cut 5 bases from V and 2 bases from J; bases unmatched to any gene: 8. Germline loops: CDR1 MNHEY, CDR2 SMNVEV (reference sequence). The CDR3 consists of 16 residues. The CDR3 spells CASSPRGLAATYEQYF. DNA for the CDR3: TGTGCCAGCAGTCCAAGGGGACTAGCGGCTACCTACGAGCAGTACTTC.

The gene calls are TRBV12-5 and TRBJ1-5, with 8 bases that match TRBD1. V was clipped by 5 bases and J by 7 bases; unmatched bases: 10. The germline V gene encodes CDR1 LGHNT and CDR2 FRNRAP. The CDR3 loop spans 15 amino acids. The CDR3 protein is CASGTGQEEGQPQHF. The CDR3 DNA sequence: TGTGCTAGTGGTACGGGACAGGAGGAGGGACAGCCCCAGCATTTT.

The CDR3 DNA reads TGTGCCAGTTCAGCGGGAGCGATCTACGAGCAGTACTTC. Protein: CASSAGAIYEQYF. V and J are TRBV6-6 and TRBJ2-7; 8 bases align to TRBD2. This CDR3 comprises 13 residues. CDR1 is MNHNY, CDR2 SVGAGI, per germline (reference sequence). The junction had 7 bases not matched to a gene; V was cut back by 9 bases and J by 3 bases.

This clone was seen a single time. The chain combines TRBV28 with TRBJ1-4; D call uncertain. CDR1 is MDHEN and CDR2 is SYDVKM in the germline V gene. The CDR3 covers 12 residues. Trimming took 3 bases from V and 6 from J, leaving 5 bases between them. The CDR3 nucleotides are TGTGCCAGCAGTTTTCCGTATGAAAAACTGTTTTTT. It translates to CASSFPYEKLFF. Drawing the rest from reference TRBV28 and TRBJ1-4, the complete variable domain is DVKVTQSSRYLVKRTGEKVFLECVQDMDHENMFWYRQDPGLGLRLIYFSYDVKMKEKGDIPEGYSVSREKKERFSLILESASTNQTSMYLCASSFPYEKLFFGSGTQLSVL.

The chain carries TRBV5-5 and TRBJ2-7; D is uncertain. V dropped 4 bases and J dropped 5 bases, with 13 bases sitting between them. This CDR3 has 13 residues. Germline lookup yields CDR1 SGHKS and CDR2 YYEKEE (reference sequence). CDR3 bases: TGTGCCAGCAGCGAGGTCCCCCGGGACGAGCAGTACTTC. It encodes CASSEVPRDEQYF.

This clone was seen once. The J gene is TRBJ2-3, the V gene TRBV11-2, with a possible D match to TRBD1 (5 bases). V was trimmed by 2 bases and J by 4 bases, leaving 19 bases between them. Germline CDR1 SGHAT, CDR2 FQNNGV. This CDR3 is 17 amino acids long. CDR3 loop: CASSLPPGLARADTQYF. The CDR3 DNA sequence: TGTGCCAGCAGCTTACCCCCAGGGTTAGCACGGGCAGATACGCAGTATTTT.

The V call is TRBV11-1, the J call TRBJ2-5, with 11 bases identical to TRBD1. This CDR3 is 14 amino acids long. The V and J ends lost 5 bases and 4 bases, in that order; junction bases with no gene match: 3. Germline CDR1 SGHAT, CDR2 FQDESV (reference sequence). CDR3 DNA: TGTGCCAGCAGCCCGGACAGGGGGCTAGAGACCCAGTACTTC. Encoded protein: CASSPDRGLETQYF. The full variable domain, with the rest looked up from reference TRBV11-1 and TRBJ2-5, is EAEVAQSPRYKITEKSQAVAFWCDPISGHATLYWYRQILGQGPELLVQFQDESVVDDSQLPKDRFSAERLKGVDSTLKIQPAELGDSAMYLCASSPDRGLETQYFGPGTRLLVL.

The chain combines TRBV7-7 with TRBJ2-1; 7 nucleotides agree with TRBD1. V lost 5 bases to trimming and J lost 5 bases; unmatched junction nucleotides: 6. The germline V gene encodes CDR1 SSHAT and CDR2 FNYEAQ (reference sequence). This CDR3 is 14 amino acids long. CDR3 sequence: CASSPSGTDNEQFF. Written as DNA, the CDR3 is TGTGCCAGCAGCCCGTCCGGGACAGACAATGAGCAGTTCTTC.

V and J are TRBV13 and TRBJ1-2; the D gene is possibly TRBD1 (6 bases). The CDR3 is made up of 15 amino acids. Trimming shortened V by 6 bases and J by 9 bases, and 23 bases separated the two germline ends. The V gene's germline CDR1 is PRHDT and CDR2 FYEKMQ (reference sequence). The CDR3 loop is CASRPLGGRPERYTF. CDR3 DNA sequence: TGTGCCAGCAGGCCCCTGGGGGGGCGGCCCGAGCGCTACACCTTC. The complete variable domain, with remaining parts taken from reference TRBV13 and TRBJ1-2, reads AAGVIQSPRHLIKEKRETATLKCYPIPRHDTVYWYQQGPGQDPQFLISFYEKMQSDKGSIPDRFSAQQFSDYHSELNMSSLELGDSALYFCASRPLGGRPERYTFGSGTRLTVV.

This chain uses TRBV7-3 with TRBJ2-1; TRBD2 matches at 9 bases. The length of the CDR3 is 14 residues. V trimming: 8 bases; J trimming: 4 bases; junction bases outside the gene matches: 6. Germline CDR1 reads SGHTA; CDR2 reads FQGTGA. The CDR3 DNA follows: TGTGCCAGCGGCCTTAGCGGGGGATACAATGAGCAGTTCTTC. Protein: CASGLSGGYNEQFF.

The V and J genes are TRBV7-9 and TRBJ1-1; no clear D. This CDR3 region has 13 residues. Trimming took off 6 bases at V and 5 bases at J, with 13 bases between the two ends. Germline V lookup: CDR1 SEHNR, CDR2 FQNEAQ (reference sequence). CDR3 sequence: CASSQAPVTEAFF. The CDR3 coding sequence is TGTGCCAGCAGTCAGGCGCCGGTGACTGAAGCTTTCTTT.

J is TRBJ2-6 and V is TRBV14, with D perhaps matching TRBD1 (5 bases). The ends were cut back, 3 bases at V and 0 bases at J, with 12 bases in the middle. Per germline, CDR1 SGHDN and CDR2 FVKESK. The CDR3 is 17 residues long. CDR3 coding DNA: TGTGCCAGCAGCCATGGGGCAGCCAGCTCTGGGGCCAACGTCCTGACTTTC. Its protein is CASSHGAASSGANVLTF.